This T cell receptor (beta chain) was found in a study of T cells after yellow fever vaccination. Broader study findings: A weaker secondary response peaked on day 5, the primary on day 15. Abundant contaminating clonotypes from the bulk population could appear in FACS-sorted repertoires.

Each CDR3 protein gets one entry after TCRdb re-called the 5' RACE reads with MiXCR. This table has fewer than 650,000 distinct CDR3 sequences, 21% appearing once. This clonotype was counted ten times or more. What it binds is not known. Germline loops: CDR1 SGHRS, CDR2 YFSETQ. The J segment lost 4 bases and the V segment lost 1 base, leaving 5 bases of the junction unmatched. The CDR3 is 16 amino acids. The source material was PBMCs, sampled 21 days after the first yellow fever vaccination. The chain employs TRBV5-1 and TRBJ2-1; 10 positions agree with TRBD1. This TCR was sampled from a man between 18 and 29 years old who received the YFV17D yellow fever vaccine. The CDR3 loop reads CASSLTGQGIYNEQFF. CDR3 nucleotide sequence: TGCGCCAGCAGCTTGACGGGACAGGGGATATACAATGAGCAGTTCTTC.